The 5 T cell receptor beta chains below all came from one sample that was sequenced in a study of shared clonotypes between healthy human individuals. The protocol was immunoSEQ multiplex PCR, while the TCRdb copy is restricted to in-frame clones and leaves out a portion. The sample holds about 2.3 million clones, approximately 95% seen once. Sequenced: naive CD4+ T cells from PBMCs. The subset: CD45RA+ positively selected. The receptor set was obtained from a man between 18 and 35 years old in good health. Some clones in this sample may be carry-over from other donors' samples.

The chain links TRBV19 to TRBJ2-5; D remains unclear. Germline-derived CDR1 and CDR2 are LNHDA and SQIVND (reference sequence). This CDR3 has 16 amino acids. V was shortened by 4 bases and J by 0 bases, with 15 bases between the two germline ends. The CDR3 reads CASSTRPGPYQETQYF. CDR3 DNA: TGTGCCAGTAGTACGCGACCGGGCCCGTACCAAGAGACCCAGTACTTC.

The rearrangement joins TRBV15 to TRBJ2-4; no firm D call. Germline V gene lookup returns CDR1 LNHNV and CDR2 YYDKDF (reference sequence). The length of the CDR3 is 16 residues. V was shortened by 0 bases and J by 0 bases, with 9 bases between the two germline ends. The CDR3 DNA sequence: TGTGCCACCAGCAGAGATCGAAGCCTAGCCAAAAACATTCAGTACTTC. It encodes CATSRDRSLAKNIQYF.

The chain is built from TRBV6-6 and TRBJ2-7, with D perhaps TRBD1 (6 bases). The ends were cut back, 6 bases at V and 6 bases at J, with 18 bases in the middle. The CDR3 is made up of 14 amino acids. Germline assignment: CDR1 MNHNY and CDR2 SVGAGI (reference sequence). CDR3 bases: TGTGCCAGCAGGGGGCGGACAGCGGTGTTCGAGCAGTACTTC. Amino acids: CASRGRTAVFEQYF.

The chain has TRBV5-4 and TRBJ2-1; 10 positions agree with TRBD2. Germline V lookup: CDR1 SGHNT, CDR2 YYREEE (reference sequence). V trimming: 2 bases; J trimming: 6 bases; junction bases outside the gene matches: 5. This CDR3 region has 15 residues. CDR3 amino acids: CASSLVAGGGNEQFF. The CDR3 nucleotides are TGTGCCAGCAGCTTAGTAGCGGGAGGTGGCAATGAGCAGTTCTTC.

CDR3 nucleotides: TGTGCCAGCACCTGGGGGGGGGTTTCGGCTTTCTTT. Its translation is CASTWGGVSAFF. V usage is TRBV28 and J usage is TRBJ1-1; a weak D match, TRBD1 (5 bases). V was clipped by 7 bases and J by 11 bases, with 17 bases between them. From germline, CDR1 is MDHEN and CDR2 SYDVKM. The CDR3 contains 12 residues.